This T cell receptor beta chain originates from a study of vaccination and CD4 T cells after COVID-19. The study sequenced cultured CD4+ T cell DNA using the Oncomine TCR Beta short-read assay. In this case, cultured CD4+ T cells provided the extracted genomic DNA. TCRdb reprocessed the PCR reads with MiXCR, giving one entry per CDR3 protein. The sample gives fewer than 13,000 distinct CDR3 sequences, about 40% of which show up once; over 20% is in the top ten. Treatment noted: 10-day PBMC culture with coronavirus spike peptide pools or control peptides (ViraFEST assay). ViraFEST relied on peptide pools to expand antigen-specific T cells; the TCRs were sequenced afterward. Each well received about 2.2 million PBMCs, cultured with 8 to 10 IU/ml IL-2 and 10 ug/ml peptide pools. CDR3 length: 14 amino acids. CDR1 is SEHNR, CDR2 FQNEAQ, per germline (reference sequence). Trimming took 6 bases from V and 8 from J; bases not matched to a gene: 10.

Of note for this clonotype: The target antigen is unknown.

Sequenced input: CD4+ T cells from blood, cultured in vitro. This chain connects TRBV7-9 to TRBJ2-1, with TRBD1 matching 7 bases. The sequence was obtained from a human donor who had recovered from COVID-19. CDR3 region: CASSKTGVQYEQFF. In nucleotides, the CDR3 is TGTGCCAGCAGTAAAACAGGGGTTCAGTATGAGCAGTTCTTC.